The 21 T cell receptor beta chains below all came from one sample that was sequenced in a study of blood T cell repertoires in COVID-19. TCRdb keeps only in-frame clones here, not all; method: immunoSEQ multiplex PCR. The repertoire holds around 100,000 clones, around nine tenths seen once, with approximately 17% in the top ten. The material sequenced was peripheral blood. The receptor set was obtained from a woman older than 75 in a cohort sampled during active COVID-19.

This sequence joins TRBV25-1 and TRBJ2-4; D call uncertain. V lost 0 bases and J lost 8, with 20 bases in between. From germline, CDR1 is MGHDK and CDR2 SYGVNS. CDR3 length: 17 amino acids. The CDR3 protein is CASSEYPVPFKIYIQYF. The CDR3 DNA is TGTGCCAGCAGTGAATACCCAGTCCCTTTCAAAATTTACATTCAGTACTTC.

The chain links TRBV7-3 to TRBJ1-1, with 7 bases lining up with TRBD1. V lost 5 bases and J lost 5; bases outside the gene matches: 8. CDR1 and CDR2 from the germline V gene are SGHTA and FQGTGA. The CDR3 is 14 residues long. The CDR3 reads CASSPTSGGTEAFF. The CDR3 DNA is TGTGCCAGCAGCCCAACCTCAGGGGGGACTGAAGCTTTCTTT. Together with reference TRBV7-3 and TRBJ1-1, the CDR3 gives the full variable domain: GAGVSQTPSNKVTEKGKYVELRCDPISGHTALYWYRQSLGQGPEFLIYFQGTGAADDSGLPNDRFFAVRPEGSVSTLKIQRTERGDSAVYLCASSPTSGGTEAFFGQGTRLTVV.

The chain links TRBV19 to TRBJ2-1, with D unclear. V shed 3 bases and J shed 0 bases, with 12 bases lying between them. Germline values: CDR1 LNHDA, CDR2 SQIVND (reference sequence). This CDR3 comprises 16 residues. The CDR3 nucleotides are TGTGCCAGTAGTATCCCCTCCAGAGGCTCCTACAATGAGCAGTTCTTC. Its translation: CASSIPSRGSYNEQFF.

The chain joins TRBV27 to TRBJ2-7; TRBD1 might be the D (5 bases). The CDR3 has 14 residues. Germline V lookup: CDR1 MNHEY, CDR2 SMNVEV (reference sequence). Between the trimmed V and J ends, which lost 6 bases and 0 bases, there was a span of 12 bases. Here the CDR3 reads CASRPRQRSYEQYF. The DNA for the CDR3 is TGTGCCAGCAGACCCCGACAGCGCTCCTACGAGCAGTACTTC.

This chain links TRBV27 with TRBJ2-7; 12 nucleotides line up with TRBD2. The trim removed 8 bases at V and 7 bases at J, leaving 9 bases unmatched. The CDR3 totals 14 residues. The V gene's germline CDR1 is MNHEY and CDR2 SMNVEV (reference sequence). CDR3 sequence reads: CASGLTSGSREQYF. The CDR3 coding sequence is TGTGCCAGCGGATTGACTAGCGGGAGTAGGGAGCAGTACTTC.

The chain recombines TRBV4-2 with TRBJ2-3, with TRBD2 identical over 9 bases. Germline V CDR1 and CDR2: LGHNA, YNFKEQ. With V trimmed by 0 bases and J by 4 bases, 11 bases remained unmatched. The CDR3 extends over 18 amino acids. This chain's CDR3 is CASSQDHLASGMSDTQYF. The CDR3 bases are TGTGCCAGCAGCCAAGATCATTTGGCTAGCGGGATGTCAGATACGCAGTATTTT.

The genes are TRBV6-1 and TRBJ2-1; the D gene is possibly TRBD2 (6 bases). Looked up from germline, CDR1 is MNHNS and CDR2 is SASEGT. The CDR3 sequence is 16 residues long. Trimming took 3 bases from V and 2 from J, leaving 14 bases between them. CDR3 residues: CASSDGGIGPYNEQFF. The CDR3 nucleotides read TGTGCCAGCAGTGACGGGGGAATAGGACCCTACAATGAGCAGTTCTTC.

This chain joins TRBV4-1 and TRBJ1-1; possibly TRBD1 for D (6 bases). Germline CDR1 MGHRA, CDR2 YSYEKL. V was pared by 4 bases and J by 7 bases, with 22 bases between. The CDR3 has 16 amino acids. This CDR3 reads CASSPWTGGAVLEAFF. The CDR3 DNA is TGCGCCAGCAGCCCCTGGACGGGGGGGGCCGTGCTTGAAGCTTTCTTT.

The V gene is TRBV27, the J gene TRBJ2-3, with D perhaps TRBD2 (6 bases). The germline CDR1 and CDR2 sequences are MNHEY and SMNVEV (reference sequence). The V and J ends lost 6 bases and 11 bases respectively, with 21 bases between them. This CDR3 is 14 amino acids long. The CDR3 sequence is CASRYSGTHSGQYF. For the CDR3, the DNA is TGTGCCAGCAGGTACTCCGGGACTCACTCGGGGCAGTATTTT.

The genes are TRBV10-3 and TRBJ1-6; D remains ambiguous. From germline, CDR1 is ENHRY and CDR2 SYGVKD. The CDR3 covers 16 residues. V lost 3 bases, J lost 5 bases, and 14 bases lay in between. CDR3 sequence reads: CAISDSLGQDNSPLHF. The CDR3 DNA reads TGTGCCATCAGTGACTCCCTCGGTCAGGATAATTCACCCCTCCACTTT.

The gene calls are TRBV19 and TRBJ1-5; D not certain. Germline CDR1 LNHDA, CDR2 SQIVND (reference sequence). The germline V and J ends were trimmed by 3 bases and 3 bases, with 9 bases remaining between them. The CDR3 consists of 14 residues. Written as DNA, the CDR3 is TGTGCCAGTAGTATCGGCGGGAACAATCAGCCCCAGCATTTT. Amino acid sequence: CASSIGGNNQPQHF.

This clone was detected once. This chain connects TRBV29-1 to TRBJ2-7; the D gene is possibly TRBD1 (7 bases). V was trimmed by 3 bases and J by 0 bases, leaving 15 bases between them. CDR1 and CDR2 from the germline V gene are SQVTM and ANQGSEA. The length of the CDR3 is 15 residues. CDR3 sequence reads: CSVDSQGGGSYEQYF. In nucleotides, the CDR3 is TGCAGCGTTGACTCGCAGGGGGGAGGCTCCTACGAGCAGTACTTC.

The gene calls are TRBV7-9 and TRBJ2-5, with TRBD2 matching over 9 bases. CDR1 is SEHNR, CDR2 FQNEAQ, per germline (reference sequence). The CDR3 spans 16 residues. V lost 5 bases to trimming and J lost 5 bases; unmatched junction nucleotides: 12. The CDR3: CASSLGGGGARETQYF. DNA for the CDR3: TGTGCCAGCAGCCTCGGAGGCGGGGGGGCTAGGGAGACCCAGTACTTC.

The chain employs TRBV15 and TRBJ2-5; unclear D gene. CDR1 is LNHNV and CDR2 is YYDKDF in the germline V gene (reference sequence). Trimming took 3 bases from V and 5 from J, leaving 13 bases between them. The CDR3 is 14 residues long. The CDR3 bases are TGTGCCACCAGCAGTGGGCCAAGAGCTGAGACCCAGTACTTC. Its translation: CATSSGPRAETQYF. The full variable domain, in which reference TRBV15 and TRBJ2-5 provide the parts outside the CDR3, is DAMVIQNPRYQVTQFGKPVTLSCSQTLNHNVMYWYQQKSSQAPKLLFHYYDKDFNNEADTPDNFQSRRPNTSFCFLDIRSPGLGDTAMYLCATSSGPRAETQYFGPGTRLLVL.

The chain joins TRBV5-3 to TRBJ1-5, with TRBD1 identical over 8 bases. TRBV5-3 is marked as an open reading frame, function uncertain. There are 16 residues in the CDR3. J was trimmed by 6 bases and V by 0 bases; bases with no gene match: 8. As DNA, the CDR3 is TGTGCCAGAAGCTTGGCGGAGACAGGGGATAGTCAGCCCCAGCATTTT. This translates into CARSLAETGDSQPQHF.

CDR3 sequence: CSASRGRATYEQYF. The CDR3 coding sequence is TGCAGTGCTAGTCGGGGGAGGGCGACCTACGAGCAGTACTTC. The chain employs TRBV20-1 and TRBJ2-7; the match to TRBD2 covers 7 bases. CDR1 is DFQATT, CDR2 SNEGSKA, per germline (reference sequence). Unmatched junction bases numbered 7, after V lost 3 bases and J lost 2 bases. The CDR3 has 14 amino acids.

The rearrangement uses TRBV24-1 and TRBJ2-2; maybe TRBD1 (5 bases). The CDR3 length is 15 residues. The ends were cut back, 2 bases at V and 6 bases at J, with 12 bases in the middle. Germline lookup yields CDR1 KGHDR and CDR2 SFDVKD. The CDR3 DNA reads as TGTGCCACCAGTGATTCAGGGTCCTTGGCCGGGGAGCTGTTTTTT. This codes for CATSDSGSLAGELFF.

The rearrangement joins TRBV27 to TRBJ2-5; D gene uncertain. V was trimmed by 5 bases and J by 0 bases, leaving 10 bases between them. Germline CDR1 MNHEY, CDR2 SMNVEV (reference sequence). The CDR3 is made up of 14 amino acids. CDR3 region: CASSQNGYQETQYF. CDR3 DNA sequence: TGTGCCAGCAGTCAAAACGGGTACCAAGAGACCCAGTACTTC.

The rearrangement links TRBV5-1 to TRBJ2-7; 7 bases line up with TRBD1. The CDR3 consists of 13 residues. V lost 3 bases, J lost 4 bases, and 4 bases stayed unmatched. The germline V gene encodes CDR1 SGHRS and CDR2 YFSETQ. The CDR3 loop is CASSSGQVYEQYF. The CDR3 bases are TGCGCCAGCAGCTCTGGACAGGTTTACGAGCAGTACTTC.

V and J are TRBV18 and TRBJ2-7; TRBD2 agrees at 9 bases. The trim removed 1 base at V and 7 bases at J, leaving 5 bases unmatched. The CDR3 is 14 residues long. Germline V CDR1 and CDR2: KGHSH, LQKENI. The chain's CDR3 is CASSPRRGGSEQYF. CDR3 nucleotide sequence: TGTGCCAGCTCACCACGGCGGGGGGGAAGTGAGCAGTACTTC.

V usage is TRBV11-1 and J usage is TRBJ2-1; the match to TRBD2 covers 9 bases. The CDR3 has 13 amino acids. Germline loops: CDR1 SGHAT, CDR2 FQDESV (reference sequence). The ends lost 1 base at V and 9 bases at J; junction bases unmatched: 1. CDR3 DNA: TGTGCCAGCAGCTTAGGACTAGCGGTTGAGCAGTTCTTC. Residues: CASSLGLAVEQFF.